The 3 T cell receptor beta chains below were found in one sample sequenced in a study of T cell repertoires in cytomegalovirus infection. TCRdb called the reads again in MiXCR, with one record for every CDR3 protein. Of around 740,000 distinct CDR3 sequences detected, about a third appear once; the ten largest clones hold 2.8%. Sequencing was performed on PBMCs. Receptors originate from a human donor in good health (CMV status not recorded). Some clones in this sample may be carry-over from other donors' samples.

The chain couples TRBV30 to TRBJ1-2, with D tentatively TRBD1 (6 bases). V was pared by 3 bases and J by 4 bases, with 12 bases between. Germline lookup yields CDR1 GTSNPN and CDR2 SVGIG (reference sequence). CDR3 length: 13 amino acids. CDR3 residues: CAWSKGVAYGYTF. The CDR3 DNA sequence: TGTGCCTGGAGCAAGGGGGTAGCCTATGGCTACACCTTC.

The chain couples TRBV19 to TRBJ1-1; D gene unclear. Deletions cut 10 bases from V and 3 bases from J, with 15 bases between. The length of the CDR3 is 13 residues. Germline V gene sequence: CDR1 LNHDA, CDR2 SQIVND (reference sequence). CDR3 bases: TGTGCCACCATGGCCGGGTGGGACACTGAAGCTTTCTTT. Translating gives CATMAGWDTEAFF.

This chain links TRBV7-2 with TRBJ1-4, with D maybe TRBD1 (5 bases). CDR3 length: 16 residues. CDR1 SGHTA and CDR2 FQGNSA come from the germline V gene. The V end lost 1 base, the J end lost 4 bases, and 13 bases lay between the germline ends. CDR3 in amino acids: CASSLGPEGYNEKLFF. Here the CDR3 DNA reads TGTGCCAGCAGCTTAGGTCCGGAGGGGTATAATGAAAAACTGTTTTTT.